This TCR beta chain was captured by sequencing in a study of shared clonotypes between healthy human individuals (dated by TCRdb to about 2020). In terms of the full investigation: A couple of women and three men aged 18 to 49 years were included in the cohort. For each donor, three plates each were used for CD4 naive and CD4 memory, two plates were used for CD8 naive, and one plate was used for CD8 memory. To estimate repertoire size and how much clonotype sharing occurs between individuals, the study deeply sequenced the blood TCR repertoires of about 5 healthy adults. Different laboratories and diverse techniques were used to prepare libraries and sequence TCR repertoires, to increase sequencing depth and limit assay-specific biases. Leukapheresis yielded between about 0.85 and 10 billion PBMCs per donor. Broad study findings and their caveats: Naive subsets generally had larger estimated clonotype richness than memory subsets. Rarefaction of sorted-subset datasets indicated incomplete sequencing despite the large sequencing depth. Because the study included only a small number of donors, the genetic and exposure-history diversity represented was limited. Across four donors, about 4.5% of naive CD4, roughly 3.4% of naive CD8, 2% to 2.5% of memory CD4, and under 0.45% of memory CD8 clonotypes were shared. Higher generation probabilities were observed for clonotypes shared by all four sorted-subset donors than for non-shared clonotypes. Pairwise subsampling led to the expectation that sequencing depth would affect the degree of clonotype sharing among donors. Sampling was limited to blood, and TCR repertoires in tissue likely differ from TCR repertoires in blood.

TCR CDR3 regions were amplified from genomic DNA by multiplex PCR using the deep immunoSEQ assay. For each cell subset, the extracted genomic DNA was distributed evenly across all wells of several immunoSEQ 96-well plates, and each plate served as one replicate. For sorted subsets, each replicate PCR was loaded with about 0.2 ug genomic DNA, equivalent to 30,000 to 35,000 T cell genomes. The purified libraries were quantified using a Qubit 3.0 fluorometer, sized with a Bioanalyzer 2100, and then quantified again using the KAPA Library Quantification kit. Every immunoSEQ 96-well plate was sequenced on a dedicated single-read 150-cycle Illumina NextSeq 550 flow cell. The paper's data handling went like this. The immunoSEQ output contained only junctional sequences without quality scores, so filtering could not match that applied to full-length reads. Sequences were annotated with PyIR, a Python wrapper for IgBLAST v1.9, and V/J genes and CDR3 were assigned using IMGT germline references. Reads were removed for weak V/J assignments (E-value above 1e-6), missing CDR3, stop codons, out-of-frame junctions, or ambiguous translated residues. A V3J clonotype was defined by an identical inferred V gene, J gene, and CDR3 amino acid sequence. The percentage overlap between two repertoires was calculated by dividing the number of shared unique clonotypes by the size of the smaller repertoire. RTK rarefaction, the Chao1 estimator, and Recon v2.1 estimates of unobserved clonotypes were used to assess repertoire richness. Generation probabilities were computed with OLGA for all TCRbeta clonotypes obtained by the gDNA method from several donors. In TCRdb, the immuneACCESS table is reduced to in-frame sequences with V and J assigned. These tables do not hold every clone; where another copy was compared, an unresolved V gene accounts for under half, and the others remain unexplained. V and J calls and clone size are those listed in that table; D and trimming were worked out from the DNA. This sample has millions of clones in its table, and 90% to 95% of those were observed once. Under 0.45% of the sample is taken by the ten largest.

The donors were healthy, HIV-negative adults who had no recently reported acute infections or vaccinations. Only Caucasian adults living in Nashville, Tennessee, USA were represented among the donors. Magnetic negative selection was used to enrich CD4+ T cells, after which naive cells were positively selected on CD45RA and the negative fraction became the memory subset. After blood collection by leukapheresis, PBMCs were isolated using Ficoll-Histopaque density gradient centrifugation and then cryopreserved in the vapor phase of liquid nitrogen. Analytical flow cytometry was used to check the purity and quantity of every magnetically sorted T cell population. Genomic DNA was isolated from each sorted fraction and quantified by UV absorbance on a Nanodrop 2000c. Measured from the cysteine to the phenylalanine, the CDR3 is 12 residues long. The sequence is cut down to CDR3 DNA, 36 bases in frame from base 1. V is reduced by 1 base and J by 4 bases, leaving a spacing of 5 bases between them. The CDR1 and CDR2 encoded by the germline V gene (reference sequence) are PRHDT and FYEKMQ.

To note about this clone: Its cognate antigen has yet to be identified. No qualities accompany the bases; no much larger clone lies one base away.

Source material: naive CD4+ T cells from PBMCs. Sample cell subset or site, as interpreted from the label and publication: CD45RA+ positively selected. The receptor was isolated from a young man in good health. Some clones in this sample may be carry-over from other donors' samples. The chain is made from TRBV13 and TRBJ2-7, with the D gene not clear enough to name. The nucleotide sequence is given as TGTGCCAGCAGCTTAGCCTATTACGAGCAGTACTTC. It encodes CASSLAYYEQYF.